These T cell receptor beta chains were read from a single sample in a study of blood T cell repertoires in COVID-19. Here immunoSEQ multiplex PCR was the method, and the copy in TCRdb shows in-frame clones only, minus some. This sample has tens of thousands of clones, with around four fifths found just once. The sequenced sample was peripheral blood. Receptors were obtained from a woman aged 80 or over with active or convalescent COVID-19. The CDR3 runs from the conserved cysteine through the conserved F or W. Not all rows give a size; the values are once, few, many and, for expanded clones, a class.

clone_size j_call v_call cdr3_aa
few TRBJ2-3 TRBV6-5 CASSLDRNTQYF
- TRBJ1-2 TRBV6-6 CASSKRLPRGKGYTF
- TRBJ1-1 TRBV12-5 CASGLGENTEAFF
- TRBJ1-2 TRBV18 CASSPNPRGVTSGYTF
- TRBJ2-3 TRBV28 CASKTSGRPTDTQYF
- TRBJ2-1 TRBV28 CASSPRDRTYNEQFF
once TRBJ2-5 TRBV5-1 CASSPQGSRLFQETQYF
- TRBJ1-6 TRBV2 CASSEALGTGTPLHF
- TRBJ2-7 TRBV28 CASSLGRGDHEQYF
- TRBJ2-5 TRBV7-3 CASSFKAGVKETQYF
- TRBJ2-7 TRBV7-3 CASSPNSGAAYEQYF
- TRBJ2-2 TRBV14 CASSPTGGFTGELFF
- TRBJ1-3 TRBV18 CASSQETGNSGNTIYF
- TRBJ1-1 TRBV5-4 CASSPGGAADTEAFF
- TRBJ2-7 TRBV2 CASERTHEQYF
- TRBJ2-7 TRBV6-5 CASAEASGGFEQYF